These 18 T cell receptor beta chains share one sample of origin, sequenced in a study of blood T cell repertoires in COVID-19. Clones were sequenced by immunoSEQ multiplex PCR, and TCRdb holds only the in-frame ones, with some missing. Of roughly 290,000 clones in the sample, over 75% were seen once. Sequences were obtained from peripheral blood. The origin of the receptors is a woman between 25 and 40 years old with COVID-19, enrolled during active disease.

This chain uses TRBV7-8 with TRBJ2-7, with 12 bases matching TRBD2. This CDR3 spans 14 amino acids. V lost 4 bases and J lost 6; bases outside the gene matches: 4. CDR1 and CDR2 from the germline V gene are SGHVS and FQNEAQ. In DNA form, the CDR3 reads TGTGCCAGCAGCTCGAGACTAGCGGGAGCCGAGCAGTACTTC. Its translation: CASSSRLAGAEQYF.

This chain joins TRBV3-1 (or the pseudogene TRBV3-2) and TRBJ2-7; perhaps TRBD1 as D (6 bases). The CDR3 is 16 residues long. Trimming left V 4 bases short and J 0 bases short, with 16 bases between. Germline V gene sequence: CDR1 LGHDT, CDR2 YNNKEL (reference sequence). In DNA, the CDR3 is TGTGCCAGCAGCCGAGGACCTGGACAGAACTCCTACGAGCAGTACTTC. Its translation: CASSRGPGQNSYEQYF.

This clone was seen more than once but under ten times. CDR3 sequence: CASSTQGEAFF. DNA for the CDR3: TGTGCCAGCAGTACCCAGGGGGAAGCTTTCTTT. The chain recombines TRBV28 with TRBJ1-1; a weak D match, TRBD1 (6 bases). CDR1 is MDHEN, CDR2 SYDVKM, per germline. V shed 5 bases and J shed 8 bases, with 9 bases lying between them. CDR3 length: 11 amino acids.

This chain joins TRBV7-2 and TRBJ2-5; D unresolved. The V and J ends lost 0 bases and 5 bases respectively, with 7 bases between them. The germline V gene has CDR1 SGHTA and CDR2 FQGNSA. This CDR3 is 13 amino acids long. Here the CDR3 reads CASSLARTETQYF. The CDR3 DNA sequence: TGTGCCAGCAGCTTAGCCCGAACTGAGACCCAGTACTTC. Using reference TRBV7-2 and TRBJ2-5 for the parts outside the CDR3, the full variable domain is GAGVSQSPSNKVTEKGKDVELRCDPISGHTALYWYRQSLGQGLEFLIYFQGNSAPDKSGLPSDRFSAERTGGSVSTLTIQRTQQEDSAVYLCASSLARTETQYFGPGTRLLVL.

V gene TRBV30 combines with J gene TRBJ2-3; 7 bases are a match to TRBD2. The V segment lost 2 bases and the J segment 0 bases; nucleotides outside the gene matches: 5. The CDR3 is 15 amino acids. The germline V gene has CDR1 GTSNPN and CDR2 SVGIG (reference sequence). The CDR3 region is CAWSRWRGSTDTQYF. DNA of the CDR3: TGTGCCTGGAGTCGGTGGCGGGGGAGCACAGATACGCAGTATTTT.

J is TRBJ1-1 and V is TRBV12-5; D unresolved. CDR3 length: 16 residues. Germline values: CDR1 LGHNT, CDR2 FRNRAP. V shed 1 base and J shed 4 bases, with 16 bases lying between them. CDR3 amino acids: CASGLAPSPSGTEAFF. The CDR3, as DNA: TGTGCTAGTGGTTTGGCCCCTTCCCCCTCCGGCACTGAAGCTTTCTTT.

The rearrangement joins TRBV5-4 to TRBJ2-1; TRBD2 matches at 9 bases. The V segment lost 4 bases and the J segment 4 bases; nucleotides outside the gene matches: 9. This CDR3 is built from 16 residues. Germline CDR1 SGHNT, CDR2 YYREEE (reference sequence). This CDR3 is CASSTNLAGRYNEQFF. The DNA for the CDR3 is TGTGCCAGCAGCACCAACCTAGCGGGAAGGTACAATGAGCAGTTCTTC.

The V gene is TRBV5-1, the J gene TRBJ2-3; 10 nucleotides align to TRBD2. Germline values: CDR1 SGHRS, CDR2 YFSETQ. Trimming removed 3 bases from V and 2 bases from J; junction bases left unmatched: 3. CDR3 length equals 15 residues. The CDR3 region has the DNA TGCGCCAGCAGCTCACTAGCGGGGTACACAGATACGCAGTATTTT. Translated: CASSSLAGYTDTQYF. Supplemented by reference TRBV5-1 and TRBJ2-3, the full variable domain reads KAGVTQTPRYLIKTRGQQVTLSCSPISGHRSVSWYQQTPGQGLQFLFEYFSETQRNKGNFPGRFSGRQFSNSRSEMNVSTLELGDSALYLCASSSLAGYTDTQYFGPGTRLTVL.

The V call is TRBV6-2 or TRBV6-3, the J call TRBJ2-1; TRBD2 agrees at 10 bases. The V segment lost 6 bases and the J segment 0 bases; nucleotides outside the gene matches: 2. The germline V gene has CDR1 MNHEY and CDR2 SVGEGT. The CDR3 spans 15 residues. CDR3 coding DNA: TGTGCCAGCAGACCTAGCGGGGGCTCCTACAATGAGCAGTTCTTC. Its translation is CASRPSGGSYNEQFF.

CDR3 in DNA: TGCGCCAGCAGCCATGGACAGGGGCTTCCTGGAAACACCATATATTTT. This translates into CASSHGQGLPGNTIYF. The chain employs TRBV4-3 and TRBJ1-3; TRBD1 agrees at 9 bases. V shed 3 bases, J shed 2 bases, and the junction held 5 bases outside the gene matches. Germline assignment: CDR1 LGHNA and CDR2 YSLEER. This CDR3 is 16 amino acids long.

The chain's CDR3 is CASSRISGNEQFF. CDR3 nucleotides: TGTGCCAGTAGTAGAATATCAGGCAATGAGCAGTTCTTC. V and J are TRBV19 and TRBJ2-1; D is unclear. The CDR3 covers 13 residues. V lost 4 bases, J lost 6 bases, and 10 bases lay in between. Germline CDR1 and CDR2: LNHDA and SQIVND (reference sequence).

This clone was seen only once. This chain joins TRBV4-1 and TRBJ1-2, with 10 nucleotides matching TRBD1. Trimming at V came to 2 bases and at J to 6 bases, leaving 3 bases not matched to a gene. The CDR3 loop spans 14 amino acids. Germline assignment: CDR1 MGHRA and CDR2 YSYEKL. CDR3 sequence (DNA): TGCGCCAGCAGCCAATCCGGGACAGGGGATGGCTACACCTTC. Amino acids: CASSQSGTGDGYTF.

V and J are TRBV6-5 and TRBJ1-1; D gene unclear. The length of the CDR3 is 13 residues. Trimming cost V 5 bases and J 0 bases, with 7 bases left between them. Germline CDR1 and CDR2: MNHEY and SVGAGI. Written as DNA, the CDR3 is TGTGCCAGCAGTAAGAGTCTGAACACTGAAGCTTTCTTT. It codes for CASSKSLNTEAFF.

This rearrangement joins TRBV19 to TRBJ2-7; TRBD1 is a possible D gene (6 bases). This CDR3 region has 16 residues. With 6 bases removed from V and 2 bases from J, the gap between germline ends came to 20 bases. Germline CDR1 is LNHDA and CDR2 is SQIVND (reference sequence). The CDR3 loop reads CASSRQAVVGAYEQYF. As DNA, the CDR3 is TGTGCCAGTAGCAGACAGGCAGTAGTTGGAGCCTACGAGCAGTACTTC.

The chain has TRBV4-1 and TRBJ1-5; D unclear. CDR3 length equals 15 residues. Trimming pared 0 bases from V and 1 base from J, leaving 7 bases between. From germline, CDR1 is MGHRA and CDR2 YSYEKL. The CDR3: CASSQDFRSNQPQHF. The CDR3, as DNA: TGCGCCAGCAGCCAAGATTTCAGGAGCAATCAGCCCCAGCATTTT.

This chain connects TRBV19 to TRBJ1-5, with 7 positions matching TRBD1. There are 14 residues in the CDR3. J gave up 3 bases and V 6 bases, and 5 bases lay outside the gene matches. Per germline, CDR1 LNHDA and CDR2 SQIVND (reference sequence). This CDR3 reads CASSPDRDNQPQHF. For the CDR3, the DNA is TGTGCCAGTAGCCCCGACAGGGACAATCAGCCCCAGCATTTT.

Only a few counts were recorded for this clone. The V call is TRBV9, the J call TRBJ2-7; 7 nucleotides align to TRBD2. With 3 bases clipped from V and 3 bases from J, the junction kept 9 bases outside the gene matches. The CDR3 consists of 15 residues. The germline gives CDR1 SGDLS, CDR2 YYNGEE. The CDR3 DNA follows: TGTGCCAGCAGCGCCACGGGAGGACCTTTCTACGAGCAGTACTTC. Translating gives CASSATGGPFYEQYF.

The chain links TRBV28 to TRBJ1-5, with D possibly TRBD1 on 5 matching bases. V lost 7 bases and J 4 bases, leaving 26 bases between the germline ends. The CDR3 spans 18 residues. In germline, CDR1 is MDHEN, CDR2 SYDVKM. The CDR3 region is CASISGGTVVGRNQPQHF. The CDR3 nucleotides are TGTGCCAGCATCTCGGGAGGGACCGTCGTCGGTAGGAATCAGCCCCAGCATTTT. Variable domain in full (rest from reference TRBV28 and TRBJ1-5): DVKVTQSSRYLVKRTGEKVFLECVQDMDHENMFWYRQDPGLGLRLIYFSYDVKMKEKGDIPEGYSVSREKKERFSLILESASTNQTSMYLCASISGGTVVGRNQPQHFGDGTRLSIL.